This T cell receptor (beta chain) was recovered during a study of shared clonotypes between healthy human individuals. Trimming cost V 1 base and J 3 bases, with 12 bases left between them. The CDR3 runs to 15 residues. Germline values: CDR1 SGHNT, CDR2 YENEEA. Donors comprised healthy HIV-negative adults lacking recent acute infections or vaccinations. The CD4+ fraction was divided into a CD45RA+ naive subset and a CD45RA-negative memory subset. In the authors' workflow: Junction-only immunoSEQ sequences carried no quality scores, so filtering differed. Only in-frame clones appear in the TCRdb table, and some are missing; sequencing was by immunoSEQ multiplex PCR. The V and J calls and clone size come from that table; D and trimming were worked out from the DNA. This sample has around 700,000 clones, with less than 80% found just once.

The chain carries TRBV11-3 and TRBJ1-1, with D unclear. Sequenced input: memory CD4+ T cells sorted from blood. Subset: CD45RA-negative fraction. This sequence originates from a woman in her thirties in good health. In DNA, the CDR3 is TGTGCCAGCAGCTTAGTCTCCATGGTGGACACTGAAGCTTTCTTT. Its protein product is CASSLVSMVDTEAFF.